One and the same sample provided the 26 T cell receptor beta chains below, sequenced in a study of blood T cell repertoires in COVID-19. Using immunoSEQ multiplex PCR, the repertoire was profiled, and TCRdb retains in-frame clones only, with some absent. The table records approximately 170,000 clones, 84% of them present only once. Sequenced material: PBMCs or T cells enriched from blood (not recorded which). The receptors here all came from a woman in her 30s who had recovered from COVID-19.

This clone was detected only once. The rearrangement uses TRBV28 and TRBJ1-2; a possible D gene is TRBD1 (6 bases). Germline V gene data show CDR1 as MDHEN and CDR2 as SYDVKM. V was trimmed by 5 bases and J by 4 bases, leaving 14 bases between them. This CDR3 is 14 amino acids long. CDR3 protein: CASSPTQGSYGYTF. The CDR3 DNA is TGTGCCAGCAGTCCAACACAGGGATCCTATGGCTACACCTTC.

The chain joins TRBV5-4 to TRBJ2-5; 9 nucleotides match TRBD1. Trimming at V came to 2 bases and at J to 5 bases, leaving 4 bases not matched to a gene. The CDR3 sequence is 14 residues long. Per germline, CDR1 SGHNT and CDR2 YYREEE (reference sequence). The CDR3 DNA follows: TGTGCCAGCAGCTTCGACAGGGGGAGGGAGACCCAGTACTTC. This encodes CASSFDRGRETQYF. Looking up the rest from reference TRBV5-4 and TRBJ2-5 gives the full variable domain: ETGVTQSPTHLIKTRGQQVTLRCSSQSGHNTVSWYQQALGQGPQFIFQYYREEENGRGNFPPRFSGLQFPNYSSELNVNALELDDSALYLCASSFDRGRETQYFGPGTRLLVL.

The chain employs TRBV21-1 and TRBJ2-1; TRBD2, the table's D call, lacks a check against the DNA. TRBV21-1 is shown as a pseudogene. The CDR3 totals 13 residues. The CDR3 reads CASSRGGGDEQFF. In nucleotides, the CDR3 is TGTGCCAGCAGCAGGGGAGGGGGAGATGAGCAGTTCTTC.

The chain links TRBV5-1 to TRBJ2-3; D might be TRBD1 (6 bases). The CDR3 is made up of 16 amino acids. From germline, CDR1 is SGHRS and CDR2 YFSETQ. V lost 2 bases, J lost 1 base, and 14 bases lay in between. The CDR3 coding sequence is TGCGCCAGCAGCTTTGGGGGACAAGGGGGCACAGATACGCAGTATTTT. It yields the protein CASSFGGQGGTDTQYF.

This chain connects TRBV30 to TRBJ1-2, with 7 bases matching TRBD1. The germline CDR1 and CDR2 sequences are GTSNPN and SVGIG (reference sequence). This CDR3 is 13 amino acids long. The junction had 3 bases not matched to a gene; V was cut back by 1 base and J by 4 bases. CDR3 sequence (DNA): TGTGCCTGGAGTGCGACAGGGAGCTATGGCTACACCTTC. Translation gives CAWSATGSYGYTF.

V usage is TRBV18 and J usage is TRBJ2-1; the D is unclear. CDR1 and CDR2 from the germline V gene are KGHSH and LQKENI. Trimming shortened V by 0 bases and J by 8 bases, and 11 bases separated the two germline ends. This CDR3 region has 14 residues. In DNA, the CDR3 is TGTGCCAGCTCACCACCGGAGACGTGGGATGAGCAGTTCTTC. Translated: CASSPPETWDEQFF.

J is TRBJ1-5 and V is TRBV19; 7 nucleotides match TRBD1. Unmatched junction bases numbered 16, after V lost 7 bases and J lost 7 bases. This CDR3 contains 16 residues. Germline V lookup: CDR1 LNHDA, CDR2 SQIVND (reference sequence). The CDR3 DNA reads TGTGCCAGTATCGCGAAGGGGGCGCGAATAATGCAGCCCCAGCATTTT. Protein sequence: CASIAKGARIMQPQHF.

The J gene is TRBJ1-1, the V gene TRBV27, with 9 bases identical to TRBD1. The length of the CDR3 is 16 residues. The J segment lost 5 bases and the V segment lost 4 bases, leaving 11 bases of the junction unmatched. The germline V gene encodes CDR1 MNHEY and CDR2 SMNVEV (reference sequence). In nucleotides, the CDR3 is TGTGCCAGCAGTTCAACCTCCGGGACAGGGAGGACTGAAGCTTTCTTT. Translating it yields CASSSTSGTGRTEAFF.

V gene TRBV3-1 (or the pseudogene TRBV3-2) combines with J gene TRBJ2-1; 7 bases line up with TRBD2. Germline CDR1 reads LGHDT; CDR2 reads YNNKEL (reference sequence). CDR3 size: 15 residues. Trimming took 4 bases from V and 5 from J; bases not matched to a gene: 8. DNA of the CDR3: TGTGCCAGCAGCCTTGGTTGGGGGGGAAACAATGAGCAGTTCTTC. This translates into CASSLGWGGNNEQFF.

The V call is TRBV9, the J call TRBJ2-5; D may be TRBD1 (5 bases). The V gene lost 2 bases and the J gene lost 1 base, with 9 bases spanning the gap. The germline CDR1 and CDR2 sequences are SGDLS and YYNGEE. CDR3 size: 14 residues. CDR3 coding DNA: TGTGCCAGCAGCGTCCCAGGGCCCCAAGAGACCCAGTACTTC. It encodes CASSVPGPQETQYF.

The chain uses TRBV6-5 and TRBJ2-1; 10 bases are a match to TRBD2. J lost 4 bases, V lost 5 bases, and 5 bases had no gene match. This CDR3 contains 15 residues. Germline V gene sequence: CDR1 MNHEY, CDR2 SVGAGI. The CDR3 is CASSQRLAGYNEQFF. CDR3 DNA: TGTGCCAGCAGTCAGAGACTAGCGGGTTACAATGAGCAGTTCTTC.

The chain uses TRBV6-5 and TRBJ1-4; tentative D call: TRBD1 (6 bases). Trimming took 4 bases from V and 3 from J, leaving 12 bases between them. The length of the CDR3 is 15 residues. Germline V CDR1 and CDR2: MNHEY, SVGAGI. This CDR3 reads CASSLSQGPNEKLFF. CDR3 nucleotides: TGTGCCAGCAGTTTATCACAGGGCCCTAATGAAAAACTGTTTTTT.

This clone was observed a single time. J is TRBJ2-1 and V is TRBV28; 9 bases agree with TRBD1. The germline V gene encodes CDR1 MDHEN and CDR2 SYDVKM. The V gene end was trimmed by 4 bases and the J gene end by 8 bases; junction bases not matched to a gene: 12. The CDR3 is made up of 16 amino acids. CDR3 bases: TGTGCCAGCAGTTCTGCCGGGACAGGGTTTATGGATGAGCAGTTCTTC. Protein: CASSSAGTGFMDEQFF.

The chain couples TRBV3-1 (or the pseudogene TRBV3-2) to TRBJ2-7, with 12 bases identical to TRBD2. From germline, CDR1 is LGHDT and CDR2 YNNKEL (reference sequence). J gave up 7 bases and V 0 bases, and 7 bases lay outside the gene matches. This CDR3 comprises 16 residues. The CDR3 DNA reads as TGTGCCAGCAGCCAAGATCCTAGCGGGAGGGCAGGTGAGCAGTACTTC. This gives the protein CASSQDPSGRAGEQYF.

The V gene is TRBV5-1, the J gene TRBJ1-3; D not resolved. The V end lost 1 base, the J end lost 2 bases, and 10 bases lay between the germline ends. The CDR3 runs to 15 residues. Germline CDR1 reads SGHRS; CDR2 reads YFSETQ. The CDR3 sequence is CASSLSTSPGNTIYF. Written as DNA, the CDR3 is TGCGCCAGCAGCTTGAGTACATCGCCTGGAAACACCATATATTTT.

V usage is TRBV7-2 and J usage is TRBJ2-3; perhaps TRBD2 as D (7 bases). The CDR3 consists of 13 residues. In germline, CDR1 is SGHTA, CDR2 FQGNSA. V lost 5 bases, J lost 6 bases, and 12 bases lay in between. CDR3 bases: TGTGCCAGCAGCGGGGGGGCCAGGGATACGCAGTATTTT. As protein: CASSGGARDTQYF.

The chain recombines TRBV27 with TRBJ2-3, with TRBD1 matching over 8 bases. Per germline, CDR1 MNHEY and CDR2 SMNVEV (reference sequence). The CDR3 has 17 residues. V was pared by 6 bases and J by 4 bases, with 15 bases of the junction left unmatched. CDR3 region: CASRIYRTGLYPDTQYF. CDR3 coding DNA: TGTGCCAGCAGAATATATCGGACAGGGCTTTACCCAGATACGCAGTATTTT.

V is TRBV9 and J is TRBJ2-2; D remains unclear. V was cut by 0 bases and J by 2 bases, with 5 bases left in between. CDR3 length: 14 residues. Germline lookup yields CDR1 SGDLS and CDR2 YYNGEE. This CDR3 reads CASSVGVNTGELFF. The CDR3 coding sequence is TGTGCCAGCAGCGTAGGCGTAAACACCGGGGAGCTGTTTTTT.

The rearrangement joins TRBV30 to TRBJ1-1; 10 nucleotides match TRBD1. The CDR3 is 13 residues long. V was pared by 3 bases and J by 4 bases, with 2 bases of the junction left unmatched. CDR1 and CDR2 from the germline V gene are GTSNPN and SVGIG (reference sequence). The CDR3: CAWRTGGVTEAFF. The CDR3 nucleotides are TGTGCCTGGAGGACAGGGGGCGTCACTGAAGCTTTCTTT. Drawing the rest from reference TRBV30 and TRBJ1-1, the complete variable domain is SQTIHQWPATLVQPVGSPLSLECTVEGTSNPNLYWYRQAAGRGLQLLFYSVGIGQISSEVPQNLSASRPQDRQFILSSKKLLLSDSGFYLCAWRTGGVTEAFFGQGTRLTVV.

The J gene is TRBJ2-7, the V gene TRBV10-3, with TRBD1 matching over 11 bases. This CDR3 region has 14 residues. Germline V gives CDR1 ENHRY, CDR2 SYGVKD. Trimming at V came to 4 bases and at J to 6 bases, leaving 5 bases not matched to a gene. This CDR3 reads CAISARTGGSEQYF. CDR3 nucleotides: TGTGCCATCAGTGCAAGGACAGGGGGCTCCGAGCAGTACTTC.

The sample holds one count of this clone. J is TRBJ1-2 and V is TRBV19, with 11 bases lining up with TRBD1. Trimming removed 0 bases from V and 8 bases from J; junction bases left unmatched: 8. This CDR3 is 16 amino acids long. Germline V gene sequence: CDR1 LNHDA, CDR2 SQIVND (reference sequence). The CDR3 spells CASSIDRKDRGRGYTF. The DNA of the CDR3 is TGTGCCAGTAGTATAGATCGGAAGGACAGGGGGCGAGGCTACACCTTC.

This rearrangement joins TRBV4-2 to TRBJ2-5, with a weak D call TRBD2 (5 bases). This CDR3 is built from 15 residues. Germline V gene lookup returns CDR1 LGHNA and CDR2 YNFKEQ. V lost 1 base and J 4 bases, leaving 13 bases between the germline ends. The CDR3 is CASSQAPVRGETQYF. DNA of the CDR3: TGTGCCAGCAGCCAAGCGCCGGTTCGGGGAGAGACCCAGTACTTC.

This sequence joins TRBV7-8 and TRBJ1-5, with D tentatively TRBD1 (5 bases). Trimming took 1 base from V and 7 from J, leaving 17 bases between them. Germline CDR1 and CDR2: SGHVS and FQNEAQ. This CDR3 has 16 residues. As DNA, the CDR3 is TGTGCCAGCAGCTTAGAAACGCGGGGGACCAGACAGCCCCAGCATTTT. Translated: CASSLETRGTRQPQHF. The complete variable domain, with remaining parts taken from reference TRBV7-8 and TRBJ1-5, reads GAGVSQSPRYKVAKRGQDVALRCDPISGHVSLFWYQQALGQGPEFLTYFQNEAQLDKSGLPSDRFFAERPEGSVSTLKIQRTQQEDSAVYLCASSLETRGTRQPQHFGDGTRLSIL.

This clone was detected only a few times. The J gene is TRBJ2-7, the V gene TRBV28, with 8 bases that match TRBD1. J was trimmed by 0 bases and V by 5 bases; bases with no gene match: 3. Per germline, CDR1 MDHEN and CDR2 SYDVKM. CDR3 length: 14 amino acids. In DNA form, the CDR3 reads TGTGCCAGCAGTCAGGGGGCTCTCTCCTACGAGCAGTACTTC. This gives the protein CASSQGALSYEQYF.

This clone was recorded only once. The CDR3, as DNA: TGTGCCAGCAGCACCCGTCGGACTAGCGGGACATACACAGATACGCAGTATTTT. Its protein product is CASSTRRTSGTYTDTQYF. The V gene is TRBV11-2, the J gene TRBJ2-3, with 12 bases matching TRBD2. The ends lost 5 bases at V and 2 bases at J; junction bases unmatched: 11. Germline loops: CDR1 SGHAT, CDR2 FQNNGV. This CDR3 region has 18 residues. Together with reference TRBV11-2 and TRBJ2-3, the CDR3 gives the full variable domain: EAGVAQSPRYKIIEKRQSVAFWCNPISGHATLYWYQQILGQGPKLLIQFQNNGVVDDSQLPKDRFSAERLKGVDSTLKIQPAKLEDSAVYLCASSTRRTSGTYTDTQYFGPGTRLTVL.

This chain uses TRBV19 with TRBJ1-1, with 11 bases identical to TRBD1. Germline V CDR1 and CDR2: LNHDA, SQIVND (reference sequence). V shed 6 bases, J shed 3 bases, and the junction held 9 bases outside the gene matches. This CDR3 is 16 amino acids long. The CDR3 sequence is CASSPRTGGGYTEAFF. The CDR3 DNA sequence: TGTGCCAGTAGCCCGAGGACAGGGGGCGGATACACTGAAGCTTTCTTT.